This T cell receptor (beta chain) was identified during a study of T-cell reconstitution after alpha-beta-depleted transplantation in children. This clonotype was picked up a small number of times. Its specificity is not known. V lost 4 bases to trimming and J lost 4 bases; unmatched junction nucleotides: 10. The germline V gene has CDR1 MNHNS and CDR2 SASEGT. The CDR3 runs to 16 residues. Overall study findings and caveats: Reportedly, only several hundred clones from non-depleted graft cells drove alpha-beta T-cell counts at about two months.

The TCRbeta library incorporated unique molecular identifiers. TCRdb reanalysed the PCR reads using MiXCR and keeps one entry per CDR3 protein. The data hold hundreds of thousands of distinct CDR3 sequences, with over 10% observed a single time. The sample in question was PBMCs, obtained before TCRalphabeta/CD19-depleted stem cell transplant. The V call is TRBV6-1, the J call TRBJ2-3, with 8 bases fitting TRBD1. This sequence was found in a girl aged 2-10 years with congenital amegakaryocytic thrombocytopenia, due to receive a stem cell transplant. CDR3 protein: CASSGRQGSRSDTQYF. The CDR3 region has the DNA TGTGCCAGCAGTGGGAGACAGGGGAGTCGGTCAGATACGCAGTATTTT.